Listed below are T cell receptor beta chains from one sample, sequenced in a study of T cells after yellow fever vaccination. TCRdb used MiXCR to reprocess the 5' RACE reads, holding one entry per CDR3 protein. The sample contains approximately 47,000 distinct CDR3 sequences, over 5.5% of which appear only once. Source: PBMCs, either bulk or a sorted T-cell subset (CD4+, CD8+, memory, or dextramer-sorted; not recorded which), taken 45 days after the yellow fever booster vaccination. All receptors derive from a man aged 25 to 45 who received the YFV17D yellow fever vaccine. Each CDR3 is given with its conserved first and last residue. The D gene is left open where the match is weak. Clone size is shown for a subset of rows, as once, few, many or a class of expanded clone.

J gene,V gene,clone size,D gene,CDR3 protein,CDR3 DNA
TRBJ2-7,TRBV3-1,many,TRBD1,CASSPPNNRGYTYEQYF,TGTGCCAGCAGCCCTCCCAATAACAGGGGGTATACCTACGAGCAGTACTTC
TRBJ2-4,TRBV20-1,few,TRBD1,CSAQDRTYLNIQYF,TGCAGTGCTCAGGACAGGACTTATTTAAACATTCAGTACTTC
TRBJ2-1,TRBV29-1,many,-,CSVEGAGVESEQFF,TGCAGCGTTGAAGGGGCCGGTGTGGAAAGTGAGCAGTTCTTC
TRBJ2-1,TRBV7-2,many,-,CASSPQVGGDNEQFF,TGTGCCAGCAGCCCCCAAGTGGGAGGAGATAATGAGCAGTTCTTC
TRBJ2-7,TRBV3-1,many,-,CASSQAIRYGGDEQYF,TGTGCCAGCAGCCAAGCAATCCGCTACGGAGGGGACGAGCAGTACTTC
TRBJ2-5,TRBV20-1,-,-,CGGTRGGWRSQETQYF,TGCGGTGGCACGCGTGGCGGCTGGCGGAGCCAAGAGACCCAGTACTTC
TRBJ2-7,TRBV20-1,-,TRBD2,CSASPGTSVAYEQYF,TGCAGTGCTAGCCCCGGGACTAGCGTAGCCTACGAGCAGTACTTC
TRBJ2-1,TRBV7-6,few,-,CASSLQGYEQFF,TGTGCCAGCAGCTTACAGGGCTATGAGCAGTTCTTC
TRBJ1-5,TRBV7-9,many,-,CASSPLPGPGRDQPQHF,TGTGCCAGCAGCCCCCTGCCGGGACCGGGCCGGGATCAGCCCCAGCATTTT
TRBJ2-3,TRBV5-6,many,TRBD2,CASSAAVGGNTDTQYF,TGTGCCAGCAGCGCAGCTGTGGGAGGGAACACAGATACGCAGTATTTT
TRBJ2-3,TRBV28,-,TRBD2,CASSSGGPVDTQYF,TGTGCCAGCAGTTCGGGAGGGCCGGTAGATACGCAGTATTTT
TRBJ1-5,TRBV7-2,many,-,CASSLWATNNQPQHF,TGTGCCAGCAGTTTATGGGCTACGAATAATCAGCCCCAGCATTTT
TRBJ2-5,TRBV20-1,many,-,CSARRGGGGETQYF,TGCAGTGCTAGGCGGGGAGGGGGGGGAGAGACCCAGTACTTC
TRBJ2-1,TRBV5-1,many,-,CASSLDSAVANEQFF,TGCGCCAGCAGCTTGGACTCAGCGGTCGCCAATGAGCAGTTCTTC
TRBJ2-2,TRBV7-2,-,TRBD2,CASSQARLAGGAGELFF,TGTGCCAGCAGCCAAGCCCGACTAGCGGGAGGGGCCGGGGAGCTGTTTTTT
TRBJ2-3,TRBV7-7,few,-,CASSSVRTDTQYF,TGTGCCAGCAGCTCGGTCCGCACAGATACGCAGTATTTT
TRBJ2-2,TRBV20-1,many,TRBD2,CSAIGSVAGAAGELFF,TGCAGTGCAATTGGGTCGGTAGCGGGAGCCGCCGGGGAGCTGTTTTTT
TRBJ2-5,TRBV11-2,many,-,CASSLDRRGPQETQYF,TGTGCCAGCAGCTTAGATCGGCGGGGGCCACAAGAGACCCAGTACTTC
TRBJ1-1,TRBV20-1,few,-,CSARSGDTEAFF,TGCAGTGCTAGATCAGGGGACACTGAAGCTTTCTTT
TRBJ1-2,TRBV20-1,-,TRBD1,CSARDLRQGFYGYTF,TGCAGTGCTAGAGATCTACGACAGGGTTTCTATGGCTACACCTTC
TRBJ2-2,TRBV20-1,many,TRBD2,CSASRSGMYTGELFF,TGCAGTGCTAGTCGTAGCGGGATGTACACCGGGGAGCTGTTTTTT
TRBJ2-3,TRBV7-2,many,TRBD1,CASSERTGRSDTQYF,TGTGCCAGCAGCGAGAGGACAGGGCGGTCAGATACGCAGTATTTT
TRBJ2-3,TRBV10-2,many,TRBD2,CASSGGLAGVTDTQYF,TGCGCCAGCAGTGGAGGACTAGCGGGGGTCACAGATACGCAGTATTTT
TRBJ1-2,TRBV5-6,many,-,CASSWNYGTLGYTF,TGTGCCAGCAGCTGGAACTACGGGACTCTTGGCTACACCTTC
TRBJ2-1,TRBV3-1,once,TRBD2,CTCKGLEASGRAIYNEQFF,TGTACCTGCAAGGGATTAGAAGCTAGCGGGAGGGCAATCTACAATGAGCAGTTCTTC
TRBJ2-3,TRBV15,-,-,CATSRDGANTDTQYF,TGTGCCACCAGCAGAGATGGGGCAAACACAGATACGCAGTATTTT
TRBJ2-6,TRBV5-1,few,-,CASSSHHQASGANVLTF,TGCGCCAGCTCTTCCCACCACCAGGCCTCTGGGGCCAACGTCCTGACTTTC
TRBJ2-3,TRBV20-1,many,-,CSANKRLASTDTQYF,TGCAGTGCTAACAAACGGCTAGCGAGCACAGATACGCAGTATTTT
TRBJ2-7,TRBV29-1,many,-,CSAGGGQSYEQYF,TGCAGCGCCGGGGGGGGACAGTCCTACGAGCAGTACTTC
TRBJ2-1,TRBV27,few,-,CASSFSSSDEQFF,TGTGCCAGCAGTTTCTCATCTAGCGATGAGCAGTTCTTC
TRBJ1-5,TRBV20-1,few,-,CSAREALNQPQHF,TGCAGTGCTAGAGAGGCACTTAATCAGCCCCAGCATTTT
TRBJ2-5,TRBV7-2,-,-,CASSLRALHQETQYF,TGTGCCAGCAGCCTCCGGGCCCTCCACCAAGAGACCCAGTACTTC
TRBJ2-1,TRBV27,few,-,CASSPNTWAEQFF,TGTGCCAGCAGTCCTAATACCTGGGCGGAGCAGTTCTTC
TRBJ2-5,TRBV5-1,-,-,CASRVPGAETQYF,TGCGCCAGCAGGGTCCCGGGGGCTGAGACCCAGTACTTC
TRBJ2-2,TRBV20-1,many,-,CSARDPRNTGELFF,TGCAGTGCTAGAGATCCGAGGAACACCGGGGAGCTGTTTTTT
TRBJ2-1,TRBV12-3/TRBV12-4,few,TRBD2,CASSELAGVGNEQFF,TGTGCCAGCAGTGAACTAGCGGGAGTCGGGAATGAGCAGTTCTTC
TRBJ2-1,TRBV7-8,many,-,CASTPRGYYNEQFF,TGTGCCAGCACCCCACGGGGGTATTACAATGAGCAGTTCTTC
TRBJ1-5,TRBV10-3,-,-,CAISESHSNQPQHF,TGTGCCATCAGTGAGTCACATAGCAATCAGCCCCAGCATTTT
TRBJ2-3,TRBV30,few,-,CAGRLRDKGTDTQYF,TGTGCCGGGAGACTCCGGGACAAGGGGACAGATACGCAGTATTTT
TRBJ1-4,TRBV6-5,-,-,CASSYWGPPNEKLFF,TGTGCCAGCAGTTATTGGGGGCCACCTAATGAAAAACTGTTTTTT
TRBJ2-1,TRBV11-2,many,-,CASSLVLNRQFF,TGTGCCAGCAGCTTAGTCCTTAACAGACAGTTCTTC
TRBJ1-2,TRBV7-9,-,-,CASIGGNDYGYTF,TGTGCCAGCATCGGAGGGAATGACTATGGCTACACCTTC
TRBJ2-2,TRBV30,medium-sized,TRBD2,CAWRAGTSDTGELFF,TGTGCCTGGAGAGCCGGGACTAGTGACACCGGGGAGCTGTTTTTT
TRBJ2-2,TRBV28,many,-,CASGWGRNTGELFF,TGTGCCAGTGGGTGGGGACGGAACACCGGGGAGCTGTTTTTT
TRBJ2-2,TRBV15,many,-,CATSRARSYGELFF,TGTGCCACCAGCAGAGCCAGGAGTTATGGGGAGCTGTTTTTT
TRBJ2-3,TRBV7-2,-,-,CASRPNEIQYF,TGTGCCAGCAGGCCGAACGAGATACAGTATTTT
TRBJ2-7,TRBV20-1,few,-,CSASPGGSYEQYF,TGCAGTGCTAGCCCTGGGGGCTCCTACGAGCAGTACTTC
TRBJ1-1,TRBV29-1,many,TRBD1,CSGTGQGGTEAFF,TGCAGCGGGACAGGACAGGGGGGCACTGAAGCTTTCTTT
TRBJ2-1,TRBV5-6,-,TRBD2,CASVRSGGPKNYNEQFF,TGTGCCAGCGTTAGGTCGGGAGGGCCTAAAAACTACAATGAGCAGTTCTTC
TRBJ2-3,TRBV4-3,many,-,CASSQEGGSGDTQYF,TGCGCCAGCAGCCAAGAAGGTGGTAGCGGAGATACGCAGTATTTT
TRBJ2-7,TRBV27,few,TRBD1,CASSFGTGVEAYEQYF,TGTGCCAGCAGTTTCGGGACAGGGGTTGAGGCCTACGAGCAGTACTTC
TRBJ2-7,TRBV2,medium-sized,-,CASRSREPGAYEQYF,TGTGCCAGCAGATCCCGGGAGCCAGGGGCCTACGAGCAGTACTTC
TRBJ2-5,TRBV24-1,many,-,CATSRSGVETQYF,TGTGCCACCAGCCGCTCGGGGGTCGAGACCCAGTACTTC
TRBJ2-2,TRBV7-2,medium-sized,TRBD2,CASSLFSAGGSGTGELFF,TGTGCCAGCAGCTTATTCTCAGCGGGAGGCTCGGGGACCGGGGAGCTGTTTTTT
TRBJ2-1,TRBV20-1,-,-,CSARDLTFVSNEQFF,TGCAGTGCTAGAGATCTGACTTTCGTTTCCAATGAGCAGTTCTTC
TRBJ1-2,TRBV12-3/TRBV12-4,many,-,CASSFTRPGGYTF,TGTGCCAGCAGTTTCACACGACCCGGAGGCTACACCTTC
TRBJ2-3,TRBV7-2,many,TRBD2,CASSPGTTSTDTQYF,TGTGCCAGCAGCCCCGGGACTACTAGCACAGATACGCAGTATTTT
TRBJ2-5,TRBV10-2,many,TRBD2,CASSGVAGGPETQYF,TGCGCCAGCAGTGGAGTAGCGGGAGGGCCGGAGACCCAGTACTTC
TRBJ2-3,TRBV10-1,few,TRBD2,CASSESNGGSPRSDTQYF,TGCGCCAGCAGTGAGTCGAATGGCGGGAGCCCCCGGTCAGATACGCAGTATTTT
TRBJ2-6,TRBV20-1,few,-,CSASALSSGANVLTF,TGCAGTGCTAGTGCTCTTAGCTCTGGGGCCAACGTCCTGACTTTC